The 4 T cell receptor beta chains below all came from one sample that was sequenced in a study of blood T cell repertoires in COVID-19. Clones were sequenced by immunoSEQ multiplex PCR, and TCRdb holds only the in-frame ones, with some missing. This sample has roughly 360,000 clones, with roughly four fifths found just once. Source material: peripheral blood. Receptor source: a human donor with acute or convalescent COVID-19. The donor label of this sample is uncertain.

The chain has TRBV10-3 and TRBJ2-7; TRBD2 aligns across 13 bases. This CDR3 is 15 amino acids long. Germline CDR1 ENHRY, CDR2 SYGVKD. J was trimmed by 5 bases and V by 10 bases; bases with no gene match: 11. CDR3 sequence (DNA): TGTGCCAAAAACTGGACTAGCGGGAGAGGGCACGAGCAGTACTTC. Translated: CAKNWTSGRGHEQYF.

This chain links TRBV19 with TRBJ1-2; D ambiguous. Trimming removed 6 bases from V and 4 bases from J, with 27 bases in between. Germline values: CDR1 LNHDA, CDR2 SQIVND (reference sequence). The CDR3 extends over 18 amino acids. The CDR3 protein is CASSAPLGFGERSYGYTF. The CDR3, as DNA: TGTGCCAGTAGCGCCCCTTTGGGTTTCGGAGAACGATCCTATGGCTACACCTTC.

The CDR3 spells CASSQEGFREGETQYF. The CDR3 DNA sequence: TGTGCCAGCAGCCAAGAGGGCTTCAGGGAGGGAGAGACCCAGTACTTC. This chain connects TRBV4-2 to TRBJ2-5; TRBD2 agrees at 7 bases. Looked up from germline, CDR1 is LGHNA and CDR2 is YNFKEQ. V lost 0 bases, J lost 4 bases, and 8 bases stayed unmatched. The CDR3 loop spans 16 amino acids.

This chain links TRBV12-3 or TRBV12-4 with TRBJ1-5; D unclear. CDR3 length: 13 residues. V lost 1 base and J lost 4, with 5 bases in between. The CDR3 is CASSLGENQPQHF. CDR3 nucleotides: TGTGCCAGCAGTTTAGGGGAGAATCAGCCCCAGCATTTT.